Listed here are 8 T cell receptor beta chains from one sample, sequenced in a study of cytomegalovirus exposure and HLA in healthy donors. The PCR was carried out with 60 Vbeta primers and 13 Jbeta primers. Repertoires were generated with immunoSEQ multiplex PCR, while TCRdb's copy carries only in-frame clones and drops some. This table holds roughly 110,000 clones, roughly 80% found once. The sequencing input was PBMCs. These receptors were collected from a female donor in good health and CMV-seronegative.

The chain links TRBV10-3 to TRBJ1-4; D perhaps matches TRBD1 (5 bases). The CDR3 contains 15 residues. V dropped 5 bases and J dropped 2 bases, with 12 bases sitting between them. From germline, CDR1 is ENHRY and CDR2 SYGVKD. CDR3 amino acids: CAISNLGATNEKLFF. Here the CDR3 DNA reads TGTGCCATCAGTAACCTTGGGGCGACTAATGAAAAACTGTTTTTT.

This sequence joins TRBV11-2 and TRBJ2-1; D is undetermined. Germline V gives CDR1 SGHAT, CDR2 FQNNGV. The CDR3 extends over 12 amino acids. The V end lost 5 bases, the J end lost 16 bases, and 18 bases lay between the germline ends. CDR3 sequence: CASSLGAVGRFF. The CDR3 DNA is TGTGCCAGCAGCCTAGGTGCCGTTGGTAGATTCTTC.

The rearrangement uses TRBV5-1 and TRBJ2-3; 11 nucleotides line up with TRBD2. The length of the CDR3 is 15 residues. The V and J ends lost 4 bases and 8 bases, in that order; junction bases with no gene match: 9. Per the germline V gene, CDR1 is SGHRS and CDR2 is YFSETQ. For the CDR3, the DNA is TGCGCCAGCAGCAGTTTGACTAGCGGGGAAGGTACGCAGTATTTT. Amino acid sequence: CASSSLTSGEGTQYF.

The chain employs TRBV2 and TRBJ1-5; D unclear. Germline CDR1 SNHLY, CDR2 FYNNEI. This CDR3 contains 12 residues. The germline V and J ends were trimmed by 6 bases and 11 bases, with 14 bases remaining between them. This CDR3 is CASSLNTGAQHF. CDR3 coding DNA: TGTGCCAGCAGCCTTAATACCGGAGCCCAGCATTTT. The full variable domain, in which reference TRBV2 and TRBJ1-5 provide the parts outside the CDR3, is EPEVTQTPSHQVTQMGQEVILRCVPISNHLYFYWYRQILGQKVEFLVSFYNNEISEKSEIFDDQFSVERPDGSNFTLKIRSTKLEDSAMYFCASSLNTGAQHFGDGTRLSIL.

The chain employs TRBV18 and TRBJ1-5; 12 bases fit TRBD1. The J segment lost 3 bases and the V segment lost 3 bases, leaving 0 bases of the junction unmatched. Germline assignment: CDR1 KGHSH and CDR2 LQKENI. This CDR3 spans 15 amino acids. The CDR3 is CASSPGQGANQPQHF. CDR3 DNA: TGTGCCAGCTCACCGGGACAGGGGGCCAATCAGCCCCAGCATTTT. Combining the CDR3 with reference TRBV18 and TRBJ1-5 gives the whole variable domain NAGVMQNPRHLVRRRGQEARLRCSPMKGHSHVYWYRQLPEEGLKFMVYLQKENIIDESGMPKERFSAEFPKEGPSILRIQQVVRGDSAAYFCASSPGQGANQPQHFGDGTRLSIL.

This chain joins TRBV13 and TRBJ2-5; perhaps TRBD1 as D (6 bases). In germline, CDR1 is PRHDT, CDR2 FYEKMQ (reference sequence). The CDR3 is 13 amino acids. V was shortened by 5 bases and J by 5 bases, with 12 bases between the two germline ends. DNA of the CDR3: TGTGCCAGCAGCGTCGACAGGAGGGAGACCCAGTACTTC. It is translated as CASSVDRRETQYF. Drawing the rest from reference TRBV13 and TRBJ2-5, the complete variable domain is AAGVIQSPRHLIKEKRETATLKCYPIPRHDTVYWYQQGPGQDPQFLISFYEKMQSDKGSIPDRFSAQQFSDYHSELNMSSLELGDSALYFCASSVDRRETQYFGPGTRLLVL.

This sequence joins TRBV18 and TRBJ2-7, with D perhaps matching TRBD2 (5 bases). The germline V gene encodes CDR1 KGHSH and CDR2 LQKENI. The CDR3 is 15 amino acids. V lost 3 bases and J 6 bases, leaving 18 bases between the germline ends. This CDR3 is CASSPLELAGLEQYF. In nucleotides, the CDR3 is TGTGCCAGCTCACCCCTCGAGCTAGCAGGCCTCGAGCAGTACTTC.

This clone was detected only once. Sequence at one end of the junction differs from germline and may be a read error. The rearrangement uses TRBV7-3 and TRBJ1-1; D remains unclear. The V gene's germline CDR1 is SGHTA and CDR2 FQGTGA. The CDR3 is 13 residues long. Written as DNA, the CDR3 is TGTGCCGGCAGCCCCGGAGCGAACACTGAAGCTTTCTTT. Encoded protein: CAGSPGANTEAFF.